This T cell receptor (beta chain) is drawn from a study of vaccination effects on CD4 cells after COVID-19. As for the study in general: The median interval between the second dose and post-vaccine sampling was 72 days.

As for this clone: Its matching antigen is unknown.

Generated by immunoSEQ multiplex PCR, the TCRdb table keeps only in-frame clones and is missing some. The table has some 30,000 clones, roughly 80% seen once; the top ten hold around 13%. With 2 bases removed from V and 3 bases from J, the gap between germline ends came to 11 bases. The CDR3 extends over 15 amino acids. Germline lookup yields CDR1 SGHTS and CDR2 YDEGEE. Findings and limits, study-wide: A shortage of convalescent patients and an absence of early post-infection timepoints characterized the study. Whether induced by infection or by vaccine, clones showed marked clonal contraction late after vaccination.

The ViraFEST assay expanded antigen-specific CD4+ T cells with viral peptide pools before sequencing. The authors isolated CD4+ T cells after 10 days of culture. All participants had two doses of either the BNT162b2 or mRNA-1273 vaccine. Cultures of approximately 2.1 million PBMC per well contained 9 to 10 IU/ml IL-2 plus 10 ug/ml peptides. The TCR comes from a human donor who received a COVID-19 vaccine. This chain joins TRBV5-8 and TRBJ2-2; maybe TRBD2 (6 bases). Here the sequenced sample was CD4+ T cells from PBMCs cultured with HCoV-229E spike peptides, taken after COVID-19 vaccination. The CDR3 DNA follows: TGTGCCAGCAGCTTACAACGGGGGTACACCGGGGAGCTGTTTTTT. Amino acid sequence: CASSLQRGYTGELFF. Variable domain in full (rest from reference TRBV5-8 and TRBJ2-2): EAGVTQSPTHLIKTRGQQATLRCSPISGHTSVYWYQQALGLGLQFLLWYDEGEERNRGNFPPRFSGRQFPNYSSELNVNALELEDSALYLCASSLQRGYTGELFFGEGSRLTVL.